What follows are 13 T cell receptor beta chains derived from one specimen sequenced in a study of T cell clonality in common variable immunodeficiency. Libraries were prepared by immunoSEQ multiplex PCR; TCRdb keeps only in-frame clonotypes and omits some of them. The repertoire consists of tens of thousands of clones, none detected only once. The specimen was peripheral blood mononuclear cells. The receptors stem from a person aged 18 to 75 in good health.

This clone was observed many times. The sequenced fragment ends 3 residues before the CDR3 boundary, so the rest is inferred from the germline J gene. V usage is TRBV2 and J usage is TRBJ2-7; 7 nucleotides agree with TRBD2. Trimming took 3 bases from V and 3 from J; bases not matched to a gene: 8. The CDR3 totals 15 residues. CDR1 and CDR2 (germline): SNHLY, FYNNEI. Partial CDR3 DNA: TGTGCCAGCAGTGAGCCGGGGGGACCCCTCTACGAG. Translating gives CASSEPGGPLYE. The CDR3 in its entirety is CASSEPGGPLYEQYF.

This clone was picked up many times. The read terminates 3 residues before the CDR3 end, so the remaining end is supplied by the germline J gene. The chain carries TRBV30 and TRBJ2-3; 9 bases line up with TRBD1. CDR1 and CDR2 (germline): GTSNPN, SVGIG (reference sequence). This CDR3 contains 15 residues. This CDR3 reads CAWRMHRGRRETQYF. The covered CDR3 bases are TGTGCCTGGAGGATGCACAGGGGGCGACGGGAGACG.

This clone appeared many times. The read is 3 residues too short to cover the CDR3 end, so that end is filled in from the germline J gene. This rearrangement joins TRBV7-2 to TRBJ2-1, with 7 bases identical to TRBD2. Germline V gene lookup returns CDR1 SGHTA and CDR2 FQGNSA. CDR3 length equals 16 residues. CDR3 residues: CASRLAKRDGYNEQFF. Partial CDR3 DNA: TGTGCAAGTCGCTTAGCGAAGCGGGACGGGTACAATGAG.

In this sample, this clone turned up many times. The sequence runs out 3 residues before the end of the CDR3; the remainder is reconstructed from the germline J gene. This chain links TRBV5-5 with TRBJ1-2; no reliable D call. CDR1 is SGHKS and CDR2 is YYEKEE in the germline V gene (reference sequence). This CDR3 contains 11 residues. CDR3 residues: CASTADWSYTF. CDR3 DNA (partial): TGTGCCAGCACGGCAGACTGGAGC.

This clone appeared many times. Read sequence stops 3 residues before the CDR3 end, and the germline J gene provides the missing end. This chain links TRBV11-2 with TRBJ2-7, with 10 positions matching TRBD1. The germline V gene encodes CDR1 SGHAT and CDR2 FQNNGV. The CDR3 runs 13 residues. V was clipped by 6 bases and J by 6 bases; unmatched bases: 5. The CDR3 bases that were read are TGTGCCAGCAGATCCGGGACAGGGGTCGAG. This encodes CASRSGTGVE. In full, the CDR3 reads CASRSGTGVEQYF.

This clone was seen ten or more times. The read ends 3 residues before the CDR3 terminus; that terminus is restored from the germline J gene. This chain connects TRBV7-9 to TRBJ2-3, with D perhaps TRBD2 (7 bases). Per germline, CDR1 SEHNR and CDR2 FQNEAQ (reference sequence). The CDR3 runs to 15 residues. Trimming left V 5 bases short and J 4 bases short, with 16 bases between. CDR3 bases read: TGTGCCAGCAGCCAGAGGGGGGGAGCGGCAGATACG. It codes for CASSQRGGAADT. The CDR3, in full, reads CASSQRGGAADTQYF. The whole variable domain, remainder taken from reference TRBV7-9 and TRBJ2-3, is DTGVSQNPRHKITKRGQNVTFRCDPISEHNRLYWYRQTLGQGPEFLTYFQNEAQLEKSRLLSDRFSAERPKGSFSTLEIQRTEQGDSAMYLCASSQRGGAADTQYFGPGTRLTVL.

Concerning this clone itself: A much larger clone lies one base from this, so it may be a read error. The read falls 3 residues short of the CDR3 end, and the missing part is taken from the germline J gene. The J gene is TRBJ2-3, the V gene TRBV18; 9 bases align to TRBD1. CDR1 is KGHSH, CDR2 LQKENI, per germline. CDR3 length: 14 amino acids. Incomplete CDR3 DNA: TGTGCCAGCTCACCGACAGGGGGTAATCAGCCG. This encodes CASSPTGGNQP. The CDR3 reads in full as CASSPTGGNQPQYF.

In this sample, this clone turned up many times. The CDR3 end falls 3 residues outside the read, so it is completed with the germline J gene. V and J are TRBV14 and TRBJ2-7, with 9 nucleotides matching TRBD1. From germline, CDR1 is SGHDN and CDR2 FVKESK. The CDR3 is 16 amino acids. V dropped 4 bases and J dropped 0; count of bases not matched to a gene: 7. The covered CDR3 bases are TGTGCCAGCAGCCGAATCGGGACAGGGAGCTCCTACGAG. Translated: CASSRIGTGSSYE. The whole CDR3 is CASSRIGTGSSYEQYF.

This clone was seen only a few times. The CDR3 region is CASSRRGGTSGSSYDYTF. The DNA read from the CDR3 is TGTGCCAGCTCGCGTAGGGGCGGGACTAGCGGGAGCTCCTACGAC. The chain couples TRBV18 to TRBJ1-2, with D possibly TRBD1 on 5 matching bases. The missing CDR3 end, 3 residues past where the read stops, is filled in from the germline J gene. This CDR3 has 18 residues. Germline CDR1 reads KGHSH; CDR2 reads LQKENI.

Ten or more counts support this clone. The read terminates 3 residues ahead of where the CDR3 ends, so the germline J gene completes it. This sequence joins TRBV19 and TRBJ2-7; D call uncertain. Germline CDR1 is LNHDA and CDR2 is SQIVND (reference sequence). There are 12 residues in the CDR3. V dropped 3 bases and J dropped 4 bases, with 7 bases sitting between them. CDR3 DNA (partial): TGTGCCAGTAGTATGAACGGGTACGAG. Amino acid sequence: CASSMNGYE. The complete CDR3 sequence is CASSMNGYEQYF.

This clone was found many times. Sequencing ends 3 residues short of the CDR3 end; the germline J gene provides the rest. This chain links TRBV7-6 with TRBJ1-1; D may be TRBD1 (5 bases). CDR1 and CDR2 from the germline V gene are SGHVS and FNYEAQ. Trimming cost V 5 bases and J 1 base, with 14 bases left between them. The CDR3 has 15 residues. CDR3 protein: CASSLLGGGNTEAFF. The CDR3 DNA, read in part, is TGTGCCAGCAGCCTTTTGGGGGGAGGGAACACTGAA.

This clone was detected ten times or more. Sequencing ends 3 residues short of the CDR3 end; the germline J gene provides the rest. The same CDR3 also results from other DNA sequences found in this sample. The chain recombines TRBV20-1 with TRBJ2-5; possible D gene TRBD2, 5 bases. Trimming took 3 bases from V and 1 from J, leaving 6 bases between them. This CDR3 spans 12 amino acids. Germline V gene lookup returns CDR1 DFQATT and CDR2 SNEGSKA (reference sequence). Partial CDR3 DNA: TGCAGTGCTAGGCTAGCCCAAGAGACC. Protein product: CSARLAQET. In full, the CDR3 reads CSARLAQETQYF.

Comment on this clone: At one of its ends the junction is not consistent with the germline gene, which may arise from a read error. The part of the CDR3 DNA that was read is TGTGCTAGCAGTCTGAGCGGGGCAGAGACG. This translates into CASSLSGAET. The CDR3, in full, reads CASSLSGAETQYF. The V call is TRBV7-7, the J call TRBJ2-3; 7 nucleotides agree with TRBD2. The read finishes 3 residues shy of the CDR3 end, and the germline J gene is used to complete it. Germline CDR1 SSHAT, CDR2 FNYEAQ (reference sequence). The CDR3 runs 13 residues.